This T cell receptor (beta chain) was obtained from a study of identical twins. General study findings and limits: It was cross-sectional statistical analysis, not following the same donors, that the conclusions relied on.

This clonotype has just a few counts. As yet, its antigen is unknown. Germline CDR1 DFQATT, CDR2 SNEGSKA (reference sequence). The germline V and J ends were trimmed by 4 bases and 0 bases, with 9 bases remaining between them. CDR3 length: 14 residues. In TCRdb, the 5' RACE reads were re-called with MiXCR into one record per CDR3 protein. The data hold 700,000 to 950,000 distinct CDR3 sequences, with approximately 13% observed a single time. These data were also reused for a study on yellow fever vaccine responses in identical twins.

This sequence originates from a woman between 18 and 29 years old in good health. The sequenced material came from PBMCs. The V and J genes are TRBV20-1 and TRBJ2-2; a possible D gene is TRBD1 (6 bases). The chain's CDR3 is CSATRQANTGELFF. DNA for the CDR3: TGCAGTGCTACGCGACAGGCGAACACCGGGGAGCTGTTTTTT.